This entry is about one T cell receptor (beta chain). The sample is drawn from a study of control samples from healthy donors and cancer patients. TCRdb keeps only in-frame clones here, not all; method: immunoSEQ multiplex PCR. The data show 150,000 to 200,000 clones, roughly 88% seen once. The ends were cut back, 4 bases at V and 1 base at J, with 16 bases in the middle. Looked up from germline, CDR1 is SGHDT and CDR2 is YYEEEE. This CDR3 contains 16 residues. The sequenced sample was blood. The rearrangement uses TRBV5-6 and TRBJ2-3, with D perhaps matching TRBD2 (6 bases). This sequence originates from a man younger than 35 in good health. The chain's CDR3 is CASSVARGIRTDTQYF. The CDR3 nucleotides read TGTGCCAGCAGCGTGGCCCGGGGGATACGCACAGATACGCAGTATTTT.